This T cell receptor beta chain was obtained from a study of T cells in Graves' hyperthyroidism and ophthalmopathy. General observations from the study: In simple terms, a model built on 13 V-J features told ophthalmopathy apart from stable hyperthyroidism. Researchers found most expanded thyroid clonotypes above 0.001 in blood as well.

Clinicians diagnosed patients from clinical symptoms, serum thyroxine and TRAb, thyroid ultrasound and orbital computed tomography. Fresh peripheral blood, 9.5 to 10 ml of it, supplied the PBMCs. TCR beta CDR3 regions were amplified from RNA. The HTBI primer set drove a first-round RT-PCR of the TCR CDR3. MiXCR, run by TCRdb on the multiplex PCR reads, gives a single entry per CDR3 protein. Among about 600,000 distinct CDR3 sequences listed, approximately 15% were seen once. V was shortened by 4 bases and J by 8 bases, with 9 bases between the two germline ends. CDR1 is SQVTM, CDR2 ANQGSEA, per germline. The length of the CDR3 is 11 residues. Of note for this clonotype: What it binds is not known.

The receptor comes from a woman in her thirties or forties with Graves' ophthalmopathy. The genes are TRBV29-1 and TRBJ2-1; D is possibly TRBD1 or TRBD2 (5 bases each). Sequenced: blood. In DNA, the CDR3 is TGCAGCGTTGGTATGGGGGATGAGCAGTTCTTC. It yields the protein CSVGMGDEQFF.